The 30 T cell receptor beta chains below come from one sample, sequenced in a study of blood T cell repertoires in COVID-19. Libraries were prepared by immunoSEQ multiplex PCR; TCRdb keeps only in-frame clonotypes and omits some of them. This sample has hundreds of thousands of clones, with 75% to 90% found just once. The sequenced sample was PBMCs or T cells enriched from blood (not recorded which). All receptors derive from a woman in her 30s who had been exposed to COVID-19.

The gene calls are TRBV5-1 and TRBJ1-1; the D gene is possibly TRBD1 (6 bases). The CDR3 spans 15 residues. CDR1 and CDR2 (germline): SGHRS, YFSETQ. V was pared by 6 bases and J by 6 bases, with 21 bases between. The CDR3 DNA follows: TGCGCCAGCAATCGGGGCAAGGGGGATAGCGCTGAAGCTTTCTTT. Translation gives CASNRGKGDSAEAFF.

The chain recombines TRBV19 with TRBJ2-3; 7 bases align to TRBD2. Germline loops: CDR1 LNHDA, CDR2 SQIVND (reference sequence). The CDR3 is made up of 15 amino acids. Losses at the gene ends were 6 bases for V and 4 bases for J; bases not matched to a gene: 10. The CDR3 coding sequence is TGTGCCAGTAGCAATAGCGGGTTTGGGGCAGATACGCAGTATTTT. Translated: CASSNSGFGADTQYF.

The chain carries TRBV6-5 and TRBJ2-7; tentatively, D is TRBD2 (5 bases). V was cut by 0 bases and J by 9 bases, with 15 bases left in between. The CDR3 extends over 14 amino acids. Germline V gene lookup returns CDR1 MNHEY and CDR2 SVGAGI. CDR3 protein: CASSYSEGGLGQYF. CDR3 DNA sequence: TGTGCCAGCAGTTACTCAGAGGGTGGGCTAGGGCAGTACTTC.

The rearrangement links TRBV5-1 to TRBJ2-1; TRBD1 might be the D (6 bases). CDR1 SGHRS and CDR2 YFSETQ come from the germline V gene. The CDR3 is 17 amino acids. Deletions cut 4 bases from V and 2 bases from J, with 19 bases between. The DNA of the CDR3 is TGCGCCAGCAGCCCTATAGGCGTACAGGGACCCTACAATGAGCAGTTCTTC. Residues: CASSPIGVQGPYNEQFF.

V and J are TRBV18 and TRBJ1-1; D is possibly TRBD1 (6 bases). This CDR3 region has 14 residues. Germline V gene data show CDR1 as KGHSH and CDR2 as LQKENI. V shed 1 base and J shed 1 base, with 7 bases lying between them. In DNA form, the CDR3 reads TGTGCCAGCTCACCACTGGACAGGAACACTGAAGCTTTCTTT. This gives the protein CASSPLDRNTEAFF.

The chain recombines TRBV6-5 with TRBJ2-7; TRBD1 is a possible D gene (5 bases). Germline lookup yields CDR1 MNHEY and CDR2 SVGAGI. There are 13 residues in the CDR3. Trimming removed 4 bases from V and 5 bases from J, with 12 bases in between. The CDR3 loop is CASSWSRVHEQYF. The DNA for the CDR3 is TGTGCCAGCAGTTGGTCCAGGGTCCACGAGCAGTACTTC.

The V and J genes are TRBV11-3 and TRBJ2-3; D unclear. The CDR3 has 12 amino acids. Trimming took 5 bases from V and 6 from J, leaving 9 bases between them. Germline V gene sequence: CDR1 SGHNT, CDR2 YENEEA. The CDR3 spells CASSPATDTQYF. Written as DNA, the CDR3 is TGTGCCAGCAGCCCTGCTACGGATACGCAGTATTTT.

The chain links TRBV7-9 to TRBJ1-1; 8 positions agree with TRBD1. The V gene's germline CDR1 is SEHNR and CDR2 FQNEAQ (reference sequence). The length of the CDR3 is 15 residues. J gave up 5 bases and V 0 bases, and 5 bases lay outside the gene matches. CDR3 in amino acids: CASSLAQGAGTEAFF. The CDR3, as DNA: TGTGCCAGCAGCTTAGCCCAGGGGGCAGGTACTGAAGCTTTCTTT.

The rearrangement links TRBV7-8 to TRBJ1-5; 10 nucleotides align to TRBD1. Germline V lookup: CDR1 SGHVS, CDR2 FQNEAQ. V lost 1 base to trimming and J lost 0 bases; unmatched junction nucleotides: 6. CDR3 length: 18 residues. CDR3 nucleotides: TGTGCCAGCAGCTTAGGTTGGGACAGGGGTTATAGCAATCAGCCCCAGCATTTT. This sequence encodes CASSLGWDRGYSNQPQHF.

The chain links TRBV5-1 to TRBJ2-7; TRBD1 matches at 7 bases. Germline V gene lookup returns CDR1 SGHRS and CDR2 YFSETQ. The CDR3 has 17 amino acids. With V trimmed by 0 bases and J by 1 base, 10 bases remained unmatched. The CDR3 sequence: CASSLGATGAQSYEQYF. The CDR3 DNA follows: TGCGCCAGCAGCTTGGGAGCCACAGGGGCACAATCCTACGAGCAGTACTTC.

The chain couples TRBV6-6 to TRBJ1-2, with 7 positions matching TRBD1. This CDR3 has 14 amino acids. Trimming removed 8 bases from V and 4 bases from J; junction bases left unmatched: 10. Germline lookup yields CDR1 MNHNY and CDR2 SVGAGI (reference sequence). The CDR3 region is CASQGGQDLYGYTF. CDR3 DNA: TGTGCCAGCCAGGGGGGCCAGGACCTCTATGGCTACACCTTC.

The chain carries TRBV5-1 and TRBJ1-2; D may be TRBD1 (5 bases). V was shortened by 1 base and J by 8 bases, with 15 bases between the two germline ends. Germline V lookup: CDR1 SGHRS, CDR2 YFSETQ. The CDR3 runs to 14 residues. In nucleotides, the CDR3 is TGCGCCAGCAGCTTGTTGGACGGGGGAGAGGGCTACACCTTC. Residues: CASSLLDGGEGYTF.

The chain links TRBV5-1 to TRBJ1-2, with TRBD1 matching over 7 bases. Germline lookup yields CDR1 SGHRS and CDR2 YFSETQ. The CDR3 is made up of 15 amino acids. J lost 7 bases, V lost 2 bases, and 11 bases had no gene match. The chain's CDR3 is CASSLSGTATFGYTF. The DNA of the CDR3 is TGCGCCAGCAGCTTATCCGGGACAGCAACTTTTGGCTACACCTTC.

This sequence joins TRBV5-6 and TRBJ2-4; possible D gene TRBD2, 5 bases. The CDR3 loop spans 14 amino acids. Germline-derived CDR1 and CDR2 are SGHDT and YYEEEE. Trimming cost V 0 bases and J 2 bases, with 6 bases left between them. The CDR3 DNA is TGTGCCAGCAGCTTGGCGGGGACCAAAAACATTCAGTACTTC. Protein product: CASSLAGTKNIQYF.

The rearrangement joins TRBV21-1 to TRBJ1-2; no check of the table's D call, TRBD1, against the DNA was made. TRBV21-1 is shown as a pseudogene. The CDR3 has 15 residues. The CDR3 loop is CASSSRDRDNYGYTF. As DNA, the CDR3 is TGTGCCAGCAGCTCCCGGGACAGGGACAACTATGGCTACACCTTC.

The V gene is TRBV6-5, the J gene TRBJ1-6, with D perhaps matching TRBD1 (6 bases). This CDR3 has 13 residues. Germline CDR1 reads MNHEY; CDR2 reads SVGAGI. V was clipped by 10 bases and J by 4 bases, with 11 bases between them. The DNA of the CDR3 is TGTGCCACCCGCAGGGGTTATAATTCACCCCTCCACTTT. It codes for CATRRGYNSPLHF.

The gene calls are TRBV11-2 and TRBJ1-1; TRBD1 matches 9 bases. There are 16 residues in the CDR3. The ends lost 5 bases at V and 0 bases at J; junction bases unmatched: 7. In germline, CDR1 is SGHAT, CDR2 FQNNGV. Here the CDR3 DNA reads TGTGCCAGCAGCCCTCGGGACAGGGTTATGAACACTGAAGCTTTCTTT. Protein sequence: CASSPRDRVMNTEAFF.

This chain connects TRBV24-1 to TRBJ2-3; 9 nucleotides match TRBD2. Germline CDR1 reads KGHDR; CDR2 reads SFDVKD. V was clipped by 4 bases and J by 3 bases; unmatched bases: 10. This CDR3 has 17 residues. The CDR3 bases are TGTGCCACCAGTGAAAGATGGGCGGGGGGGCGGACAGATACGCAGTATTTT. Amino acids: CATSERWAGGRTDTQYF.

The CDR3 DNA reads TGTGCCAGCAGTGCCCAGGGACAGGGGGCTAATCAGCCCCAGCATTTT. Translated: CASSAQGQGANQPQHF. The chain is built from TRBV2 and TRBJ1-5; 12 bases align to TRBD1. CDR1 SNHLY and CDR2 FYNNEI come from the germline V gene. The CDR3 loop spans 16 amino acids. V lost 4 bases and J lost 4; bases outside the gene matches: 5.

The chain carries TRBV27 and TRBJ2-7; 7 positions agree with TRBD1. Looked up from germline, CDR1 is MNHEY and CDR2 is SMNVEV (reference sequence). The length of the CDR3 is 17 residues. V dropped 6 bases and J dropped 1; count of bases not matched to a gene: 15. CDR3 in amino acids: CASSQLPTGLPSYEQYF. The CDR3 coding sequence is TGTGCCAGCAGCCAACTACCGACAGGGCTGCCTTCCTACGAGCAGTACTTC.

The chain couples TRBV14 to TRBJ2-7; TRBD1 matches at 10 bases. J gave up 6 bases and V 2 bases, and 10 bases lay outside the gene matches. CDR3 size: 16 residues. Germline values: CDR1 SGHDN, CDR2 FVKESK. CDR3 in DNA: TGTGCCAGCAGCCAATTTCTGGGACAGGGGTATAGCGAGCAGTACTTC. The encoded protein is CASSQFLGQGYSEQYF.

V is TRBV10-1 and J is TRBJ1-2, with TRBD1 matching over 8 bases. With 2 bases clipped from V and 2 bases from J, the junction kept 10 bases outside the gene matches. CDR3 length equals 17 residues. The germline V gene has CDR1 WNHNN and CDR2 SYGVQD (reference sequence). CDR3 in amino acids: CASSEPSEGQVNYGYTF. CDR3 sequence (DNA): TGCGCCAGCAGTGAGCCCAGCGAGGGACAGGTGAACTATGGCTACACCTTC.

The rearrangement joins TRBV19 to TRBJ2-1; 8 bases agree with TRBD1. The CDR3 has 15 residues. Trimming removed 3 bases from V and 4 bases from J; junction bases left unmatched: 5. Germline CDR1 LNHDA, CDR2 SQIVND (reference sequence). The CDR3 DNA sequence: TGTGCCAGTAGTATGCGCAGGGGGCTGTACAATGAGCAGTTCTTC. This codes for CASSMRRGLYNEQFF.

This chain links TRBV5-1 with TRBJ1-1, with 9 positions matching TRBD1. This CDR3 contains 14 residues. Germline CDR1 is SGHRS and CDR2 is YFSETQ. V shed 4 bases and J 4 bases; nucleotides not matched to a gene: 5. The CDR3 reads CASSLGQGLTEAFF. CDR3 DNA: TGCGCCAGCAGCCTGGGACAGGGACTCACTGAAGCTTTCTTT.

The chain has TRBV3-1 (or the pseudogene TRBV3-2) and TRBJ2-3; D call uncertain. Germline V gene lookup returns CDR1 LGHDT and CDR2 YNNKEL (reference sequence). The CDR3 spans 15 residues. V lost 4 bases, J lost 6 bases, and 17 bases lay in between. CDR3 sequence reads: CASSLNLRPGDTQYF. CDR3 in DNA: TGTGCCAGCAGCCTCAACCTTCGACCCGGGGATACGCAGTATTTT.

The rearrangement uses TRBV6-6 and TRBJ1-5, with 10 bases identical to TRBD1. V was clipped by 5 bases and J by 7 bases; unmatched bases: 14. Germline V gene lookup returns CDR1 MNHNY and CDR2 SVGAGI (reference sequence). The CDR3 runs to 17 residues. CDR3 sequence (DNA): TGTGCCAGCAGTCCTTTTCCCTTGACAGGGGGCCGGCAGCCCCAGCATTTT. This translates into CASSPFPLTGGRQPQHF.

The J gene is TRBJ1-2, the V gene TRBV2; D possibly corresponds to TRBD1 (6 bases). This CDR3 comprises 13 residues. Germline CDR1 reads SNHLY; CDR2 reads FYNNEI. Trimming cost V 7 bases and J 9 bases, with 18 bases left between them. The CDR3 DNA reads as TGTGCCAGCACCGACACAGGGTGGTATAGCTACACCTTC. This sequence encodes CASTDTGWYSYTF.

The CDR3 DNA reads TGTGCCAGCAGTGACTTTCCAGGGGTCCGGCGCGGCTACACCTTC. Residues: CASSDFPGVRRGYTF. J is TRBJ1-2 and V is TRBV6-4; perhaps TRBD1 as D (6 bases). V gave up 1 base and J gave up 8 bases, with 17 bases separating them. Germline assignment: CDR1 MRHNA and CDR2 SNTAGT. The CDR3 is 15 residues long.

The rearrangement joins TRBV20-1 to TRBJ2-1, with D possibly matching TRBD2 (7 bases). Between the trimmed V and J ends, which lost 3 bases and 3 bases, there was a span of 15 bases. The CDR3 extends over 15 amino acids. CDR1 and CDR2 (germline): DFQATT, SNEGSKA (reference sequence). The CDR3 bases are TGCAGTGCTAGTCAGGGCGGGGGCGACTACAATGAGCAGTTCTTC. Protein: CSASQGGGDYNEQFF.

The J gene is TRBJ1-6, the V gene TRBV27; perhaps TRBD1 as D (6 bases). Germline V gives CDR1 MNHEY, CDR2 SMNVEV (reference sequence). CDR3 length: 15 residues. The V end was cut by 5 bases, the J end by 7 bases, with 15 bases between. The CDR3 DNA is TGTGCCAGCAGTCTCCAGGGGTGGGGGAATTCACCCCTCCACTTT. Translating gives CASSLQGWGNSPLHF.